Listed below are T cell receptor beta chains from one sample, sequenced in a study of CD8 T cells in Susac syndrome. MiXCR was run by TCRdb on the immunoSEQ multiplex PCR reads, yielding one entry per CDR3 protein. Among roughly 220,000 distinct CDR3 sequences, about 94% were seen once, and the ten largest hold around 0.15%. The sequencing sample was made of CD4+ T cells from PBMCs. Source of these receptors: a human donor with Susac syndrome. The CDR3 runs from the conserved cysteine through the conserved F or W. The D gene is left open where the match is weak. Size is omitted from some rows. Given values are once, few, many or a class for expanded clones.

TRBV9	TRBJ1-6	15	.	.	TGTGCCAGCAGCGTAGCGCGGCTGTCAAATTCACCCCTCCACTTT	CASSVARLSNSPLHF
TRBV28	TRBJ2-7	14	once	TRBD1	TGTGCCAGCAGTACCCCGGGACAGGGAAACGAGCAGTACTTC	CASSTPGQGNEQYF
TRBV12-3/TRBV12-4	TRBJ2-1	14	.	TRBD2	TGTGCCAGCAGTTTAGTGGGACTAGCGGGGGGGCAGTTCTTC	CASSLVGLAGGQFF
TRBV28	TRBJ2-7	15	.	TRBD2	TGTGCCAGCACCCCCCGGGACGGGGGGGACTACGAGCAGTACTTC	CASTPRDGGDYEQYF
TRBV30	TRBJ1-5	12	.	.	TGTGCCTGGAGAAGTAGCAATCAGCCCCAGCATTTT	CAWRSSNQPQHF
TRBV28	TRBJ2-5	12	.	.	TGTGCCAGCAGTCCAGGAAGGGAGACCCAGTACTTC	CASSPGRETQYF
TRBV29-1	TRBJ1-1	14	.	.	TGCAGCTACTCACCGGGGGGTACGAACACTGAAGCTTTCTTT	CSYSPGGTNTEAFF
TRBV5-4	TRBJ1-1	14	.	TRBD1	TGTGCCAGCAGCACGGACAGGGTGAACACTGAAGCTTTCTTT	CASSTDRVNTEAFF
TRBV20-1	TRBJ2-1	17	.	TRBD2	TGCAGTGCTAGAGATCTACGAGCGGGGGGTGCCTACAATGAGCAGTTCTTC	CSARDLRAGGAYNEQFF
TRBV29-1	TRBJ1-4	14	.	TRBD1	TGCAGCGTTAAGATACAGGGGGTTGGTGAAAAACTGTTTTTT	CSVKIQGVGEKLFF
TRBV7-2	TRBJ1-1	15	.	.	TGTGCCAGCAGCCCCCCCCGAGGAGGAGGAACTGAAGCTTTCTTT	CASSPPRGGGTEAFF
TRBV6-5	TRBJ1-5	16	few	.	TGTGCCAGCAGTTACCCGTCGGGTAATAGCAATCAGCCCCAGCATTTT	CASSYPSGNSNQPQHF
TRBV10-3	TRBJ1-1	15	.	.	TGTGCCATCAGTGATAACGGGGGGCGCGGAGGTGAAGCTTTCTTT	CAISDNGGRGGEAFF
TRBV12-3/TRBV12-4	TRBJ2-3	20	.	.	TGTGCCAGCAGTTTCGGGTCTTGGTTCGCTAGCGCCCTCGAGGCAGATACGCAGTATTTT	CASSFGSWFASALEADTQYF
TRBV30	TRBJ1-2	13	.	.	TGTGCCTATACAGGGCTACCTAACTATGGCTACACCTTC	CAYTGLPNYGYTF
TRBV3-1	TRBJ1-5	15	.	.	TGTGCCAGCAGCCAGGAGGGCGGTAGCAATCAGCCCCAGCATTTT	CASSQEGGSNQPQHF
TRBV30	TRBJ1-2	12	.	.	TGTGCCTGGAGTGCAGGCCAGACCATTTACACCTTC	CAWSAGQTIYTF
TRBV9	TRBJ2-2	16	.	.	TGTGCCAGCAGCGTAGATAGACAGGAGAACACCGGGGAGCTGTTTTTT	CASSVDRQENTGELFF
TRBV29-1	TRBJ1-2	12	.	.	TGCAGCGTTCAGACCGCATACTATGGCTACACCTTC	CSVQTAYYGYTF
TRBV20-1	TRBJ2-7	14	.	TRBD1	TGCAGTGCTACCGACAGGGGGACATCCTACGAGCAGTACTTC	CSATDRGTSYEQYF
TRBV11-2	TRBJ1-6	17	.	TRBD1	TGTGCCAGCAGCTCCGGCTCCCCCGGGACAGGGAATTCACCCCTCCACTTT	CASSSGSPGTGNSPLHF
TRBV5-1	TRBJ2-7	15	.	TRBD1	TGCGCCAGCAGTCTTACAGGGGGCACCTCCTACGAGCAGTACTTC	CASSLTGGTSYEQYF
TRBV7-2	TRBJ2-5	15	once	.	TGTGCCAGCAGCTTAAAGCGGTCCGAGAAAGAGACCCAGTACTTC	CASSLKRSEKETQYF
TRBV10-3	TRBJ2-1	14	.	TRBD1	TGTGCCATCAGTGGGGACAGGGACGAGAATGAGCAGTTCTTC	CAISGDRDENEQFF
TRBV19	TRBJ1-1	14	.	TRBD1	TGTGCCAGTACCTATGGGACAGGGAACACTGAAGCTTTCTTT	CASTYGTGNTEAFF
TRBV28	TRBJ1-5	12	.	TRBD1	TGTGCTACCGGACAGGGCGGTCAGCCCCAGCATTTT	CATGQGGQPQHF
TRBV2	TRBJ1-1	11	.	.	TGTGCAGCAGCCCGGGAAACTGAAGCTTTCTTT	CAAARETEAFF
TRBV12-3/TRBV12-4	TRBJ2-7	12	once	.	TGTGCCAGCAGTTTCGGGGGCTACGAGCAGTACTTC	CASSFGGYEQYF
TRBV28	TRBJ1-6	16	.	TRBD1	TGTGCCAGCAGTCCTACACAGGGGGATGGTAATTCACCCCTCCACTTT	CASSPTQGDGNSPLHF
TRBV7-2	TRBJ2-6	17	.	.	TGTGCCAGCAGCCCCCCCGGGGGCGCGAGTGGGGCCAACGTCCTGACTTTC	CASSPPGGASGANVLTF
TRBV2	TRBJ1-6	16	.	.	TGTGCCAGCAGTCTACATCAGAGTTCCCAAAATTCACCCCTCCACTTT	CASSLHQSSQNSPLHF
TRBV9	TRBJ1-5	14	.	.	TGTGCCAGCAGCGTAGGGGTTAGCAATCAGCCCCAGCATTTT	CASSVGVSNQPQHF
TRBV27	TRBJ2-1	15	.	.	TGTGCCAGCAGTATTAGTATTTCGCGGTACAATGAGCAGTTCTTC	CASSISISRYNEQFF
TRBV3-1	TRBJ1-2	15	once	.	TGTGCCAGCAGCCAAGAATCGGGGAGTTCGGATGGCTACACCTTC	CASSQESGSSDGYTF
TRBV20-1	TRBJ2-7	15	.	.	TGCAGTGCTAGAGATCCGGGCCGGGGGCCCTACGAGCAGTACTTC	CSARDPGRGPYEQYF
TRBV5-6	TRBJ2-1	13	once	TRBD1	TGTGCCAGCAGCACCCAGGACAGGCATGAGCAGTTCTTC	CASSTQDRHEQFF
TRBV12-3/TRBV12-4	TRBJ2-7	11	.	.	TGTGCCAGCAGTCTAGGTAAAGAGCAGTACTTC	CASSLGKEQYF
TRBV20-1	TRBJ2-6	13	.	.	TGCAGTGCGCCTAACTCTGGGGCCAACGTCCTGACTTTC	CSAPNSGANVLTF
TRBV6-6	TRBJ2-1	14	once	TRBD1	TGTGCCAGCAGATATCCGGGACAGGGAAAAGAGCAGTTCTTC	CASRYPGQGKEQFF
TRBV25-1	TRBJ1-2	14	.	.	TGTGCCAGCAGTGAATCGGAAGGACGCTATGGCTACACCTTC	CASSESEGRYGYTF
TRBV20-1	TRBJ2-3	13	.	.	TGCAGTGCTAGAGGATTAACCACAGATACGCAGTATTTT	CSARGLTTDTQYF
TRBV20-1	TRBJ2-3	12	.	.	TGCAGTGCTAGATCCACGGGGAATACGCAGTATTTT	CSARSTGNTQYF
TRBV12-3/TRBV12-4	TRBJ2-3	17	.	TRBD1	TGTGCCAGCAGTTTGACACCGGGACAGGGGGCCACAGATACGCAGTATTTT	CASSLTPGQGATDTQYF
TRBV4-3	TRBJ1-2	15	.	.	TGCGCCAGCAGCCAAGATAGCCAGGCTCGCTATGGCTACACCTTC	CASSQDSQARYGYTF
TRBV24-1	TRBJ2-5	12	.	.	TGTGCCACCAGTGGAGAGGGCGAGACCCAGTACTTC	CATSGEGETQYF
TRBV3-1	TRBJ1-2	13	.	.	TGTGCCAGCAGCCAAGATATAGAGGGCGGCTACACCTTC	CASSQDIEGGYTF
TRBV29-1	TRBJ2-7	13	.	.	TGCAGCGCTTTCTTCCGGGAAAAATACGAGCAGTACTTC	CSAFFREKYEQYF
TRBV5-4	TRBJ2-1	15	.	TRBD1	TGTGCCAGCAGCATGCCGACAGGGTCCAACAATGAGCAGTTCTTC	CASSMPTGSNNEQFF
TRBV25-1	TRBJ2-3	18	.	.	TGTGCCAGCAGCGCCCCGGTGGGGGCGGGGGACTTCACAGATACGCAGTATTTT	CASSAPVGAGDFTDTQYF
TRBV6-6	TRBJ2-5	12	.	TRBD2	TGTGCCATCGGGACTAGCGGGGCGGCCCAGTACTTC	CAIGTSGAAQYF
TRBV12-3/TRBV12-4	TRBJ1-6	15	once	.	TGTGCCAGCAGGGGAGGCAGCCACTATAATTCACCCCTCCACTTT	CASRGGSHYNSPLHF
TRBV6-6	TRBJ1-1	14	.	.	TGTGCCAGCACAAGGGGCCGAGAGAACACTGAAGCTTTCTTT	CASTRGRENTEAFF
TRBV12-3/TRBV12-4	TRBJ1-2	15	.	TRBD1	TGTGCCAGCAGGCCAGCGGACAGGGCCAACTATGGCTACACCTTC	CASRPADRANYGYTF
TRBV30	TRBJ1-5	15	.	.	TGTGCCTGGGCGACTGAAGGACTTAGCAATCAGCCCCAGCATTTT	CAWATEGLSNQPQHF
TRBV5-4	TRBJ1-2	16	.	.	TGTGCCAGCAGCTCTCGGACTGCATCTACCAACTATGGCTACACCTTC	CASSSRTASTNYGYTF
TRBV7-2	TRBJ2-3	15	.	.	TGTGCCAGCAGCCCTCAATCTTCTAGCACAGATACGCAGTATTTT	CASSPQSSSTDTQYF
TRBV7-9	TRBJ2-1	15	.	.	TGTGCCAGCAGCTGGAGCCCGAAAACAGAGGATGAGCAGTTCTTC	CASSWSPKTEDEQFF